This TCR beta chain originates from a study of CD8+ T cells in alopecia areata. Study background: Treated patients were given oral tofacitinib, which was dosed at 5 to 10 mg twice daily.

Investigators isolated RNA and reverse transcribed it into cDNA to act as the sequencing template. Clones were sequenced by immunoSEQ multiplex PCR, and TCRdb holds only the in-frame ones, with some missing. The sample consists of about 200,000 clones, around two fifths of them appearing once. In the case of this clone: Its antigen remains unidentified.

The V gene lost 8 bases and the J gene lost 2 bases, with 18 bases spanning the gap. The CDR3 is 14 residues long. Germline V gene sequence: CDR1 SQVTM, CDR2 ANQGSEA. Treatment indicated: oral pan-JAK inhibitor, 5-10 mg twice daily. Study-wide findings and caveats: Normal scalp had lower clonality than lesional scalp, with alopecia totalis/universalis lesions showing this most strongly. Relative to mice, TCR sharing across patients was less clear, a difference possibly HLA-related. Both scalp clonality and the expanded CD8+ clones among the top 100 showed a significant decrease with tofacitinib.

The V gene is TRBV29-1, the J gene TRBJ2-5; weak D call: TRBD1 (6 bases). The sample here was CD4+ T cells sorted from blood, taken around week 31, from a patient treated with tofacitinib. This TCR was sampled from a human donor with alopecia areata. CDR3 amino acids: CSTDRDTLQETQYF. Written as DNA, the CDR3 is TGCAGCACCGACCGGGACACATTACAAGAGACCCAGTACTTC.